This T cell receptor beta chain was identified in a study of beta chain features in type 1 diabetes. Study details: Sorted cells, 107,917,701 in number, were examined across all samples. Overall study results and limits: For type 1 diabetes patients, VDJ junctions showed fewer insertions and more deletions. In every one of the four CD4+ subsets, TCRB CDR3s were moderately but significantly shorter in Type 1 diabetes patients. There was a possibility that cDNA sequencing over-represented cells with high TCR expression.

A remark on this clone: Its antigen is still unknown.

The CDR3 sequence is 15 residues long. Germline V gene lookup returns CDR1 GTSNPN and CDR2 SVGIG (reference sequence). The junction had 9 bases not matched to a gene; V was cut back by 3 bases and J by 6 bases. What was sequenced were expressed TCRB transcripts, since all of the isolated RNA had been reverse transcribed. Only in-frame clones appear in the TCRdb table, and some are missing; sequencing was by immunoSEQ multiplex PCR. The table lists 150,000 to 200,000 clones, almost 65% of them singletons. Sequencing was performed on naive CD4+ T cells from blood. The chain couples TRBV30 to TRBJ2-1; 9 bases map to TRBD2. The receptor was isolated from a man aged 25 to 45 with type 1 diabetes. CDR3: CAWSPWRGGLNEQFF. CDR3 DNA sequence: TGTGCCTGGAGCCCCTGGCGGGGGGGCCTCAATGAGCAGTTCTTC.